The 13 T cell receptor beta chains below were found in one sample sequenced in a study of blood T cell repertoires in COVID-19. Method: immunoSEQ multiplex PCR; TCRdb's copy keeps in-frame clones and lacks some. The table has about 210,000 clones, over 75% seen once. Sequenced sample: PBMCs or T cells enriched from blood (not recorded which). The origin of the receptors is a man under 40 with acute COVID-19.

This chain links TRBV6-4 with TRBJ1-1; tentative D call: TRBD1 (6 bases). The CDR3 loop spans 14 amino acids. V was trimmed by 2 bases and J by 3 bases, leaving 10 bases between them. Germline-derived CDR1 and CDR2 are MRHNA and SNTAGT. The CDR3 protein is CASSDQAGDTEAFF. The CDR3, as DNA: TGTGCCAGCAGTGACCAGGCAGGGGACACTGAAGCTTTCTTT.

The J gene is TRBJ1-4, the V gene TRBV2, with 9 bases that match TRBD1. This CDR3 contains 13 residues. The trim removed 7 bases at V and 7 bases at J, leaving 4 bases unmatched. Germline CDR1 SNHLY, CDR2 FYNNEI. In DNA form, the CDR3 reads TGTGCCAGCATCGGGACAGGGTCTGAAAAACTGTTTTTT. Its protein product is CASIGTGSEKLFF.

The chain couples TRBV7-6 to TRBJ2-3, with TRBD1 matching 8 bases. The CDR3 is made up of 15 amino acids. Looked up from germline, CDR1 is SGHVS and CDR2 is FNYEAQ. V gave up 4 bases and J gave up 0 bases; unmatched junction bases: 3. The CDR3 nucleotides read TGTGCCAGCAGCTACGGACAGGGAAGCACAGATACGCAGTATTTT. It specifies CASSYGQGSTDTQYF.

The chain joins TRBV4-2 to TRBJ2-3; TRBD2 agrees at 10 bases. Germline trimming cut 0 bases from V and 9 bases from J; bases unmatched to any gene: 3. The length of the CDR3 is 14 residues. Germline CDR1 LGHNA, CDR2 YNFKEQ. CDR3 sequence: CASSQELAGTTQYF. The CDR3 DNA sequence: TGTGCCAGCAGCCAAGAACTAGCGGGGACAACGCAGTATTTT.

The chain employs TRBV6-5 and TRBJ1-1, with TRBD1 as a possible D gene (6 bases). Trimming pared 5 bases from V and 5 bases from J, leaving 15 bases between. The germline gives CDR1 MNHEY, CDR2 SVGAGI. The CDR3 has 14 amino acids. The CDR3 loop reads CASSQQGRGTEAFF. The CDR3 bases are TGTGCCAGCAGTCAACAGGGAAGGGGAACTGAAGCTTTCTTT.

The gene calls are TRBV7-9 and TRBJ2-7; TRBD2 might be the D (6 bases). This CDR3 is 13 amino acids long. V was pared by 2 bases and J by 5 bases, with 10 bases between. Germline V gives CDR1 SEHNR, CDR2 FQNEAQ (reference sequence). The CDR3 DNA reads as TGTGCCAGCAGCTTACCGGGGGTGGACGAGCAGTACTTC. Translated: CASSLPGVDEQYF.

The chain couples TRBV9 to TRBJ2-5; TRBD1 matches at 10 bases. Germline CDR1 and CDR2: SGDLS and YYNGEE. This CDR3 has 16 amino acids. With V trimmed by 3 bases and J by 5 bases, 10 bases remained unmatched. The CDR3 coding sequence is TGTGCCAGCAGCGCCACCGGGACAGGGGTCGAGGAGACCCAGTACTTC. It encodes CASSATGTGVEETQYF.

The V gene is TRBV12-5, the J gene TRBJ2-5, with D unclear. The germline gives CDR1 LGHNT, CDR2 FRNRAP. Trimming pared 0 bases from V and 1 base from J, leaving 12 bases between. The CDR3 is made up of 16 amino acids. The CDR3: CASGLVRYTSQETQYF. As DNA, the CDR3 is TGTGCTAGTGGTTTGGTACGGTATACCTCCCAAGAGACCCAGTACTTC.

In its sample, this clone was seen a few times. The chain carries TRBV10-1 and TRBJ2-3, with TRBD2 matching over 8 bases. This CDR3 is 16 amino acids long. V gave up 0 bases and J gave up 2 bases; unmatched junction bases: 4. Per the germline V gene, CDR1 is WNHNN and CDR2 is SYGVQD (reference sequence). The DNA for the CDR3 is TGCGCCAGCAGTGAGTCCCGGGGGGGAACCACAGATACGCAGTATTTT. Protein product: CASSESRGGTTDTQYF.

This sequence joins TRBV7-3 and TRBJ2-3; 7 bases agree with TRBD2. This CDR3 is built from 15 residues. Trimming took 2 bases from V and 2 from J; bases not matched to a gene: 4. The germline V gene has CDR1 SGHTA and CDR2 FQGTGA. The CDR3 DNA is TGTGCCAGCAGCTTAGCAGCGGGGTACACAGATACGCAGTATTTT. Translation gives CASSLAAGYTDTQYF.

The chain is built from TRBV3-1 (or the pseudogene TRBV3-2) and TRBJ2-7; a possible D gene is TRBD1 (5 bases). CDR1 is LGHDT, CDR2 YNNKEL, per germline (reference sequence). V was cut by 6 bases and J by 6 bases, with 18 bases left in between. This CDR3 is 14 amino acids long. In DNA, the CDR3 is TGTGCCAGCAGATCAGGGTCCCTGATCGGCGAGCAGTACTTC. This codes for CASRSGSLIGEQYF.

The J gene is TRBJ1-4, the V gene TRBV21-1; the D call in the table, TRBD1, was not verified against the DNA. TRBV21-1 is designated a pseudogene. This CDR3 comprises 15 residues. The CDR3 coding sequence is TGTGCCAGCAGCAACCGCAGGGTAATTTTTGAAAAACTGTTTTTT. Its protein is CASSNRRVIFEKLFF.

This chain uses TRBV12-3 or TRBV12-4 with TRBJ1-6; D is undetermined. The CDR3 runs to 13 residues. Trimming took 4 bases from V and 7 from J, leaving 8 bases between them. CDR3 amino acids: CASSSGINSPLHF. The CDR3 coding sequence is TGTGCCAGCAGTTCGGGGATAAATTCACCCCTCCACTTT.